This T cell receptor beta chain appears in the sequencing data of a study of T cells in Graves' hyperthyroidism and ophthalmopathy. In its sample, this clonotype was seen a few times. Amplified regions were TCR beta CDR3 sequences from RNA transcripts. The TCR CDR3 was amplified in a first-round RT-PCR using the HTBI primer set. TCRdb redid the calling of the multiplex PCR reads with MiXCR, one entry per CDR3 protein. The sample holds about 520,000 distinct CDR3 sequences, about a fifth seen once. This sequence originates from a man younger than 35 with Graves' hyperthyroidism. The sequencing input was blood.

The CDR3 loop reads CATSRAGAQETQYF. The CDR3 DNA is TGTGCCACCAGCAGAGCGGGGGCTCAAGAGACCCAGTACTTC. J is TRBJ2-5 and V is TRBV15; D may match TRBD1 or TRBD2 (6 bases each). The germline CDR1 and CDR2 sequences are LNHNV and YYDKDF (reference sequence). The CDR3 length is 14 residues. Trimming left V 1 base short and J 2 bases short, with 8 bases between.